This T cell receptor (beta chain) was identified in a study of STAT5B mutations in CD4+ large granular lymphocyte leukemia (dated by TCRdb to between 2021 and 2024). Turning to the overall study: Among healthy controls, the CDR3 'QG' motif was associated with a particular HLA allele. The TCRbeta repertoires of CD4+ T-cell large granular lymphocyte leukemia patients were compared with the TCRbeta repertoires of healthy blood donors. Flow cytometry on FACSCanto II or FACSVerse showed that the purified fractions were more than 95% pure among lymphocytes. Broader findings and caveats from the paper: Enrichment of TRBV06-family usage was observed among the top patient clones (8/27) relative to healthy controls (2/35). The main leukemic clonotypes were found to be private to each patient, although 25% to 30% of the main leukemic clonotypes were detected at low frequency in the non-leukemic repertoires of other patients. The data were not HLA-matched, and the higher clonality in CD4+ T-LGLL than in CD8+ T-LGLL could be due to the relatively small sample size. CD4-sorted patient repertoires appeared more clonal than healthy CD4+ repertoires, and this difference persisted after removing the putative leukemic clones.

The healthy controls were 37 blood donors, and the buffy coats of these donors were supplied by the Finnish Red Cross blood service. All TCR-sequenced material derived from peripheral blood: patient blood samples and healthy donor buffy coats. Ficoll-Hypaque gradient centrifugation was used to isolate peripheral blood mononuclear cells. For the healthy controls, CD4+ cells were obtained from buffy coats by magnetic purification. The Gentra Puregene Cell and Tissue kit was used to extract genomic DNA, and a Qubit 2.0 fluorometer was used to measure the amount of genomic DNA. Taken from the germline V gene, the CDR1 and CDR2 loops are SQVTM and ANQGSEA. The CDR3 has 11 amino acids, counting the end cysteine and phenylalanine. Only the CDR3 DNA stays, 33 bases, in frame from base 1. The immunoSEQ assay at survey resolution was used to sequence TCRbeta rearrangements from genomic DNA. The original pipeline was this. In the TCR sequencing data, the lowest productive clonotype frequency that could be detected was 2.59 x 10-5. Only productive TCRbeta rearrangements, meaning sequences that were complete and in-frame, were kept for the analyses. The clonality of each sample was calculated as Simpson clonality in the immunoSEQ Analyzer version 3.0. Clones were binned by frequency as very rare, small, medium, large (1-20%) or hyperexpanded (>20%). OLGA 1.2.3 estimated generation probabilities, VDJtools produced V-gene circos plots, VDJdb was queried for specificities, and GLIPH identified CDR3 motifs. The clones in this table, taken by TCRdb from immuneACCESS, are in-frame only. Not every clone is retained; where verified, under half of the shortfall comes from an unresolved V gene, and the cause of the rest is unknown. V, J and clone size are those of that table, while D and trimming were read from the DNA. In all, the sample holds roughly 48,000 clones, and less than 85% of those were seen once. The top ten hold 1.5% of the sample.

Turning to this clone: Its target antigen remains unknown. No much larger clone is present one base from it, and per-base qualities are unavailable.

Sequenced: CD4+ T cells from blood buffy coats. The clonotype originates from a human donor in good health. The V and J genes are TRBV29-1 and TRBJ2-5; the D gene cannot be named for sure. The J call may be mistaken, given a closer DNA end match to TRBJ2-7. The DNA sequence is TGCAGCGTTGAATCGGGCTACGAGCAGTACTTC. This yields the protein CSVESGYEQYF.